A single sample gave rise to the 32 T cell receptor beta chains below, sequenced in a study of blood T cell repertoires in COVID-19. The table came from immunoSEQ multiplex PCR; TCRdb's copy has only in-frame clones and leaves some out. The sample has about 130,000 clones; around nine tenths are singletons. What was sequenced was peripheral blood. The receptors were gathered from a man in his forties or fifties with COVID-19, enrolled during active disease.

This rearrangement joins TRBV29-1 to TRBJ1-2; 8 nucleotides match TRBD1. The CDR3 length is 12 residues. Germline V CDR1 and CDR2: SQVTM, ANQGSEA. After removal of 6 bases from V and 4 bases from J, the junction contained 4 bases not matched to a gene. CDR3 region: CSVDRERYGYTF. The CDR3 region has the DNA TGCAGCGTGGACAGGGAACGCTATGGCTACACCTTC. Full variable domain (rest looked up from reference TRBV29-1 and TRBJ1-2): SAVISQKPSRDICQRGTSLTIQCQVDSQVTMMFWYRQQPGQSLTLIATANQGSEATYESGFVIDKFPISRPNLTFSTLTVSNMSPEDSSIYLCSVDRERYGYTFGSGTRLTVV.

About this clone itself: This specimen includes other DNA sequences encoding the same CDR3. The chain carries TRBV18 and TRBJ2-7, with a weak D call TRBD2 (6 bases). V gave up 6 bases and J gave up 3 bases, with 15 bases separating them. The CDR3 consists of 14 residues. The V gene's germline CDR1 is KGHSH and CDR2 LQKENI. The CDR3 sequence is CASSPTSSSYEQYF. DNA of the CDR3: TGTGCCAGCTCGCCGACTAGTAGTAGCTACGAGCAGTACTTC.

J is TRBJ2-3 and V is TRBV24-1, with D possibly TRBD2 on 5 matching bases. Trimming shortened V by 4 bases and J by 2 bases, and 18 bases separated the two germline ends. The CDR3 spans 17 residues. The germline V gene encodes CDR1 KGHDR and CDR2 SFDVKD. The chain's CDR3 is CATSDAGGITATDTQYF. DNA of the CDR3: TGTGCCACCAGTGACGCGGGTGGGATCACGGCCACAGATACGCAGTATTTT.

J is TRBJ2-2 and V is TRBV30; 8 nucleotides match TRBD1. The V gene's germline CDR1 is GTSNPN and CDR2 SVGIG (reference sequence). V lost 3 bases to trimming and J lost 5 bases; unmatched junction nucleotides: 2. The CDR3 has 13 amino acids. In DNA, the CDR3 is TGTGCCTGGAGACAGGGGGGTACCGGGGAGCTGTTTTTT. This encodes CAWRQGGTGELFF.

The V call is TRBV3-1 (or the pseudogene TRBV3-2), the J call TRBJ1-2, with D perhaps TRBD1 (6 bases). V was cut by 4 bases and J by 1 base, with 10 bases left in between. The CDR3 sequence is 14 residues long. CDR1 is LGHDT and CDR2 is YNNKEL in the germline V gene (reference sequence). Written as DNA, the CDR3 is TGTGCCAGCAGCCTGGGACAAGATAACTATGGCTACACCTTC. Its protein product is CASSLGQDNYGYTF.

The chain recombines TRBV7-3 with TRBJ2-5; D remains ambiguous. Germline CDR1 and CDR2: SGHTA and FQGTGA. The CDR3 runs to 14 residues. The V end was cut by 5 bases, the J end by 3 bases, with 13 bases between. The CDR3 is CASSPGSREETQYF. The DNA for the CDR3 is TGTGCCAGCAGCCCCGGGTCCAGAGAAGAGACCCAGTACTTC.

The chain uses TRBV2 and TRBJ2-7, with 7 bases lining up with TRBD1. In germline, CDR1 is SNHLY, CDR2 FYNNEI. The CDR3 covers 13 residues. Trimming at V came to 5 bases and at J to 4 bases, leaving 5 bases not matched to a gene. CDR3 protein: CASSSGQLYEQYF. DNA for the CDR3: TGTGCCAGCAGTTCGGGACAGCTATACGAGCAGTACTTC.

V usage is TRBV7-8 and J usage is TRBJ2-7, with a weak D call TRBD2 (5 bases). CDR1 and CDR2 (germline): SGHVS, FQNEAQ. The CDR3 loop spans 13 amino acids. Trimming took off 1 base at V and 2 bases at J, with 6 bases between the two ends. The CDR3, as DNA: TGTGCCAGCAGCTTAGGAGGGACCTACGAGCAGTACGTC. Translated: CASSLGGTYEQYV.

The chain recombines TRBV11-1 with TRBJ2-4; 7 bases are shared with TRBD1. Germline V gene data show CDR1 as SGHAT and CDR2 as FQDESV (reference sequence). This CDR3 contains 12 residues. V lost 6 bases, J lost 6 bases, and 2 bases stayed unmatched. CDR3 sequence reads: CASRGQRNIQYF. In nucleotides, the CDR3 is TGTGCCAGCAGGGGACAGAGAAACATTCAGTACTTC.

The table lists this clone with a few counts. The genes are TRBV23-1 and TRBJ2-1, with D possibly TRBD2 on 6 matching bases. TRBV23-1 is assigned to the ORF class and has an uncertain function. The CDR3 has 20 residues. V lost 0 bases, J lost 0 bases, and 21 bases lay in between. In DNA form, the CDR3 reads TGCGCCAGCAGTCAATCGATGGCGGCGTTGGCGGGAAGCTCCTACAATGAGCAGTTCTTC. It translates to CASSQSMAALAGSSYNEQFF.

The V gene is TRBV4-2, the J gene TRBJ2-7; 8 bases align to TRBD1. V gave up 1 base and J gave up 1 base; unmatched junction bases: 6. CDR1 is LGHNA and CDR2 is YNFKEQ in the germline V gene. The CDR3 extends over 16 amino acids. The CDR3 protein is CASSQVGDRISYEQYF. In nucleotides, the CDR3 is TGTGCCAGCAGCCAAGTAGGGGACAGGATTTCCTACGAGCAGTACTTC.

The chain joins TRBV18 to TRBJ1-1; tentative D call: TRBD1 (6 bases). The CDR3 runs 13 residues. Trimming stripped 5 bases from V and 4 bases from J, with 11 bases between. Germline lookup yields CDR1 KGHSH and CDR2 LQKENI. Written as DNA, the CDR3 is TGTGCCAGCTCAATGGACAGCAGCACTGAAGCTTTCTTT. This translates into CASSMDSSTEAFF.

The gene calls are TRBV24-1 and TRBJ1-5; D possibly corresponds to TRBD1 (6 bases). Germline loops: CDR1 KGHDR, CDR2 SFDVKD. Trimming took off 4 bases at V and 6 bases at J, with 9 bases between the two ends. The CDR3 has 13 residues. CDR3 nucleotides: TGTGCCACCAGTGACCTGACAGGTCAGCCCCAGCATTTT. Protein: CATSDLTGQPQHF.

This sequence joins TRBV2 and TRBJ1-1; D perhaps matches TRBD1 (5 bases). Trimming pared 1 base from V and 5 bases from J, leaving 14 bases between. CDR1 is SNHLY, CDR2 FYNNEI, per germline. This CDR3 has 15 residues. CDR3 loop: CASSEGDSWDTEAFF. The CDR3 region has the DNA TGTGCCAGCAGTGAAGGAGACAGTTGGGATACTGAAGCTTTCTTT.

This rearrangement joins TRBV15 to TRBJ1-4; D possibly corresponds to TRBD1 (5 bases). Trimming removed 2 bases from V and 8 bases from J, with 15 bases in between. The germline CDR1 and CDR2 sequences are LNHNV and YYDKDF (reference sequence). This CDR3 is built from 15 residues. CDR3 DNA: TGTGCCACCAGCAGAACCCAGGGTGAGAGCGAAAAACTGTTTTTT. Protein product: CATSRTQGESEKLFF.

The V call is TRBV28, the J call TRBJ2-2, with D possibly matching TRBD1 (6 bases). Looked up from germline, CDR1 is MDHEN and CDR2 is SYDVKM. Trimming stripped 7 bases from V and 6 bases from J, with 9 bases between. This CDR3 contains 12 residues. This chain's CDR3 is CASTGVAGELFF. The CDR3 bases are TGTGCCAGCACAGGGGTGGCCGGGGAGCTGTTTTTT.

A note on this clone: The junction does not match germline at one end; this may be a read error. The chain uses TRBV7-7 and TRBJ2-2; possibly TRBD1 for D (6 bases). In germline, CDR1 is SSHAT, CDR2 FNYEAQ (reference sequence). The CDR3 covers 14 residues. The CDR3 nucleotides read TGTGCTAGCAGCTTAGGGACAAACACCGGGGAGCTGTTTTTT. It translates to CASSLGTNTGELFF.

The CDR3, as DNA: TGTGCCAGCAGTTTACTAGCGGGTACCTACGAGCAGTACTTC. Translating it yields CASSLLAGTYEQYF. The chain links TRBV6-6 to TRBJ2-7; 9 bases line up with TRBD2. The length of the CDR3 is 14 residues. Trimming cost V 4 bases and J 2 bases; bases outside gene matches: 3. Germline-derived CDR1 and CDR2 are MNHNY and SVGAGI (reference sequence).

This clone was counted only a few times. The chain links TRBV18 to TRBJ2-4; 8 bases are a match to TRBD2. V shed 3 bases and J 7 bases; nucleotides not matched to a gene: 11. Per germline, CDR1 KGHSH and CDR2 LQKENI. CDR3 length: 16 amino acids. The CDR3 coding sequence is TGTGCCAGCTCACCCCCCCGGGGGGGTCAGTGGAACATTCAGTACTTC. Translated, it gives CASSPPRGGQWNIQYF.

The chain uses TRBV19 and TRBJ2-1, with 7 bases matching TRBD2. CDR1 and CDR2 (germline): LNHDA, SQIVND (reference sequence). CDR3 length: 15 residues. Trimming took 9 bases from V and 1 from J; bases not matched to a gene: 9. The CDR3 nucleotides are TGTGCCAGCAGGCGAACTAGCGTTTCCTACAATGAGCAGTTCTTC. Amino acid sequence: CASRRTSVSYNEQFF.

The CDR3 loop is CASSRGGAGNTIYF. CDR3 sequence (DNA): TGTGCCAGCAGCCGGGGGGGGGCTGGAAACACCATATATTTT. The chain has TRBV7-6 and TRBJ1-3, with D perhaps TRBD1 (5 bases). Germline V gene sequence: CDR1 SGHVS, CDR2 FNYEAQ. Between the trimmed V and J ends, which lost 5 bases and 2 bases, there was a span of 10 bases. The CDR3 consists of 14 residues.

The chain couples TRBV10-1 to TRBJ2-1; 7 bases map to TRBD2. V lost 8 bases to trimming and J lost 5 bases; unmatched junction nucleotides: 6. Germline V lookup: CDR1 WNHNN, CDR2 SYGVQD (reference sequence). The CDR3 contains 13 residues. The CDR3 coding sequence is TGCGCCAGCTTAGCTAGCGGAAACAATGAGCAGTTCTTC. Encoded protein: CASLASGNNEQFF.

This clone came up once. The rearrangement joins TRBV7-6 to TRBJ1-3; tentatively, D is TRBD1 (6 bases). The germline gives CDR1 SGHVS, CDR2 FNYEAQ. V lost 5 bases and J 2 bases, leaving 22 bases between the germline ends. The CDR3 covers 18 residues. The CDR3 DNA sequence: TGTGCCAGCAGCCGAACCGATCTACAGGGAGCGACTGGAAACACCATATATTTT. Translation: CASSRTDLQGATGNTIYF.

This chain connects TRBV9 to TRBJ2-1; 9 bases are a match to TRBD2. The CDR3 loop spans 17 amino acids. Per the germline V gene, CDR1 is SGDLS and CDR2 is YYNGEE. J lost 7 bases, V lost 3 bases, and 14 bases had no gene match. CDR3 in DNA: TGTGCCAGCAGCGCCACCTCCGCGGGAGGGCCGGGGAATGAGCAGTTCTTC. It is translated as CASSATSAGGPGNEQFF. Looking up the rest from reference TRBV9 and TRBJ2-1 gives the full variable domain: DSGVTQTPKHLITATGQRVTLRCSPRSGDLSVYWYQQSLDQGLQFLIQYYNGEERAKGNILERFSAQQFPDLHSELNLSSLELGDSALYFCASSATSAGGPGNEQFFGPGTRLTVL.

The table lists this clone with a count of one. The chain employs TRBV4-1 and TRBJ1-4, with 7 bases fitting TRBD1. Germline trimming cut 0 bases from V and 7 bases from J; bases unmatched to any gene: 8. Germline values: CDR1 MGHRA, CDR2 YSYEKL. The CDR3 contains 16 residues. CDR3 sequence (DNA): TGCGCCAGCAGCCAAGAAAGAGACAGGGATGCTGAAAAACTGTTTTTT. Its translation: CASSQERDRDAEKLFF.

The chain couples TRBV2 to TRBJ1-2, with D unclear. Germline V gives CDR1 SNHLY, CDR2 FYNNEI. Trimming took off 6 bases at V and 5 bases at J, with 7 bases between the two ends. The CDR3 spans 11 residues. CDR3 nucleotides: TGTGCCAGCAGATCGGAGTATGGCTACACCTTC. Residues: CASRSEYGYTF.

The rearrangement joins TRBV5-8 to TRBJ2-7, with D tentatively TRBD2 (5 bases). Trimming took 2 bases from V and 7 from J, leaving 16 bases between them. The CDR3 extends over 14 amino acids. Germline V gene data show CDR1 as SGHTS and CDR2 as YDEGEE. The CDR3 region is CASSFGGHLSEQYV. CDR3 DNA sequence: TGTGCCAGCAGCTTTGGAGGTCACTTAAGTGAGCAGTACGTC.

The rearrangement joins TRBV6-1 to TRBJ1-2, with D perhaps matching TRBD1 (5 bases). The CDR3 loop spans 14 amino acids. Germline V gene sequence: CDR1 MNHNS, CDR2 SASEGT. V was pared by 0 bases and J by 2 bases, with 7 bases between. The CDR3, as DNA: TGTGCCAGCAGTGAAGCGCCAGGGAACTATGGCTACACCTTC. It translates to CASSEAPGNYGYTF.

The genes are TRBV6-6 and TRBJ2-7; 8 positions agree with TRBD2. Germline trimming cut 6 bases from V and 5 bases from J; bases unmatched to any gene: 6. The CDR3 runs 13 residues. Germline values: CDR1 MNHNY, CDR2 SVGAGI (reference sequence). The CDR3 here is CASSPTSGHEQYV. In DNA, the CDR3 is TGTGCCAGCAGCCCCACTAGCGGTCACGAGCAGTACGTC.

The chain has TRBV4-2 and TRBJ2-3; possibly TRBD2 for D (5 bases). From germline, CDR1 is LGHNA and CDR2 YNFKEQ. The ends were cut back, 4 bases at V and 8 bases at J, with 16 bases in the middle. CDR3 length: 14 residues. The CDR3 sequence: CASSPTTRGLTQYF. The CDR3 nucleotides are TGTGCCAGCAGCCCCACTACTCGAGGGCTTACGCAGTATTTT.

This chain joins TRBV25-1 and TRBJ2-3, with D tentatively TRBD2 (5 bases). The V gene lost 3 bases and the J gene lost 3 bases, with 7 bases spanning the gap. Germline V gene lookup returns CDR1 MGHDK and CDR2 SYGVNS. This CDR3 region has 13 residues. For the CDR3, the DNA is TGTGCCAGCAGTGAGTCGGGGACAGATACGCAGTATTTT. Its protein product is CASSESGTDTQYF.

V and J are TRBV6-5 and TRBJ2-5, with 9 bases identical to TRBD1. Looked up from germline, CDR1 is MNHEY and CDR2 is SVGAGI. Trimming removed 6 bases from V and 3 bases from J; junction bases left unmatched: 5. The CDR3 has 14 residues. The DNA for the CDR3 is TGTGCCAGCAGCCAAGGGACAGGGAAAGAGACCCAGTACTTC. Translated: CASSQGTGKETQYF.